This entry is about one T cell receptor beta chain. The antigen is undetermined. TCRdb itself ran the 5' RACE reads through MiXCR, one entry per CDR3 protein. Among a few hundred thousand distinct CDR3 sequences listed, roughly an eighth were seen once. This sample is part of a study of identical twins. General study findings and limits: The authors noted that invariant MAIT and iNKT cells could partly confound zero-insertion analyses. The models gave estimates that fell short of the out-of-frame TCR alpha sharing seen in monozygotic twins.

Looked up from germline, CDR1 is LGHNA and CDR2 is YSLEER. This CDR3 has 13 residues. V was pared by 3 bases and J by 5 bases, with 10 bases between. These data were also reused for a study on yellow fever vaccine responses in identical twins.

The sequenced material came from CD4+ T cells sorted from blood. The chain couples TRBV4-3 to TRBJ2-5, with no clear D. This TCR came from a woman under 30 in good health. CDR3 coding DNA: TGCGCCAGCAGCCAGGCCCAATGGGAGACCCAGTACTTC. Amino acids: CASSQAQWETQYF.